This entry lists 8 T cell receptor beta chains sequenced from one sample in a study of graft-versus-host responses after intestinal transplantation (dated by TCRdb to 2020 to 2023). The meaning of the sample's time point label: cells obtained before transplantation from donor or recipient. The method behind the library was the immunoSEQ multiplex PCR assay. TCRdb carries this immuneACCESS record with in-frame sequences only. Its versions omit some clonotypes, under half of them owing to an unresolved V gene in the studies checked, with the rest unexplained. Counted in this sample were 90,000 to 150,000 clones; 90% to 95% of them appeared once. Around 0.12% of the sample is taken by the ten largest. These receptors' targets are unknown. The sequencing used unstimulated CD4+ T cells sorted from spleen or lymph node cells, collected before intestinal transplant. These receptors all come from a human donor who received an intestinal transplant.

The chain has TRBV30 and TRBJ1-3; D is perhaps TRBD1 (5 bases). Trimming left V 2 bases short and J 0 bases short, with 8 bases between. This CDR3 comprises 14 residues. Germline assignment: CDR1 GTSNPN and CDR2 SVGIG (reference sequence). CDR3 in amino acids: CAWSLGTSGNTIYF. DNA for the CDR3: TGTGCCTGGAGTCTGGGGACCTCTGGAAACACCATATATTTT.

The chain is built from TRBV30 and TRBJ1-2; 8 bases agree with TRBD1. Germline loops: CDR1 GTSNPN, CDR2 SVGIG (reference sequence). The CDR3 runs to 14 residues. Losses at the gene ends were 4 bases for V and 6 bases for J; bases not matched to a gene: 10. CDR3 sequence: CAWTFAGQVDGYTF. The CDR3 DNA reads TGTGCCTGGACGTTCGCGGGACAGGTGGATGGCTACACCTTC.

The rearrangement uses TRBV28 and TRBJ1-2; 10 bases are a match to TRBD1. The CDR3 has 14 amino acids. Germline CDR1 reads MDHEN; CDR2 reads SYDVKM. Unmatched junction bases numbered 6, after V lost 3 bases and J lost 8 bases. The CDR3 region has the DNA TGTGCCAGCAGTTTTCATGGACAGGGGGTGGGCTACACCTTC. It is translated as CASSFHGQGVGYTF.

This chain uses TRBV19 with TRBJ1-2; TRBD1 aligns across 8 bases. CDR1 LNHDA and CDR2 SQIVND come from the germline V gene (reference sequence). V lost 8 bases and J lost 6; bases outside the gene matches: 5. The CDR3 has 12 amino acids. CDR3 sequence (DNA): TGTGCCAGTGAACAGGGGGGAGATGGCTACACCTTC. Residues: CASEQGGDGYTF.

This clone was detected once. The chain combines TRBV5-1 with TRBJ1-1; 7 bases are shared with TRBD1. This CDR3 has 15 residues. J lost 0 bases, V lost 4 bases, and 6 bases had no gene match. CDR1 is SGHRS, CDR2 YFSETQ, per germline. This CDR3 reads CASSRGDSLNTEAFF. CDR3 sequence (DNA): TGCGCCAGCAGCAGAGGGGACAGTTTGAACACTGAAGCTTTCTTT.

The CDR3 nucleotides are TGTGCCAGCACTACCGCGGGGAAAAACATTCAGTACTTC. It is translated as CASTTAGKNIQYF. This chain connects TRBV28 to TRBJ2-4, with D possibly TRBD2 on 6 matching bases. This CDR3 region has 13 residues. V dropped 7 bases and J dropped 4 bases, with 11 bases sitting between them. Germline loops: CDR1 MDHEN, CDR2 SYDVKM.

J is TRBJ2-7 and V is TRBV6-1; possibly TRBD1 for D (5 bases). The CDR3 covers 13 residues. V gave up 0 bases and J gave up 9 bases, with 12 bases separating them. Germline CDR1 and CDR2: MNHNS and SASEGT. The CDR3 region has the DNA TGTGCCAGCAGTGAAGCGTCAGGGAAACTGCAGTACTTC. Translation: CASSEASGKLQYF.

This rearrangement joins TRBV9 to TRBJ2-7; D is perhaps TRBD1 or TRBD2 (5 bases each). V was trimmed by 0 bases and J by 9 bases, leaving 28 bases between them. CDR3 length equals 18 residues. Per germline, CDR1 SGDLS and CDR2 YYNGEE. The CDR3 DNA follows: TGTGCCAGCAGCGTAGATTGGCAGGGAAATTTTGATCCCAGCGGGCAGTACTTC. It translates to CASSVDWQGNFDPSGQYF.